The rows below give T cell receptor beta chains drawn from one sample of a study of blood T cell repertoires in COVID-19. TCRdb keeps only in-frame clones here, not all; method: immunoSEQ multiplex PCR. Seen here are roughly 500,000 clones, 80% to 90% observed once, and the top ten hold roughly 3.2%. The sample taken for sequencing was peripheral blood. Source of these receptors: a human donor in a cohort sampled during active COVID-19. CDR3s include the opening cysteine and the closing phenylalanine or tryptophan.

TRBJ2-6,TRBV28,CASSKYRGIGANVLTF
TRBJ2-3,TRBV12-3/TRBV12-4,CASSRRVSDTQYF
TRBJ2-7,TRBV5-8,CASSLWMGTEAYEQYF
TRBJ1-2,TRBV19,CASSVTGGRGYTF
TRBJ2-5,TRBV6-2/TRBV6-3,CASSYGPLAGTQETQYF
TRBJ1-2,TRBV7-3,CASSLGVNYGYTF
TRBJ2-1,TRBV20-1,CSASRGLEQFF
TRBJ2-1,TRBV7-9,CASSSPAPGTSTSSEQFF
TRBJ2-5,TRBV6-5,CASSSGRAFRTQYF
TRBJ2-3,TRBV10-1,CASSESSSAITDTQYF
TRBJ2-4,TRBV9,CASSGLAKNIQYF
TRBJ2-7,TRBV30,CAWSVGSGRYYEQYF
TRBJ1-3,TRBV12-5,CASGSLSSAGNTIYF
TRBJ2-5,TRBV18,CASSPPSGAGASQETQYF
TRBJ2-2,TRBV15,CATSRVVPNTGELFF
TRBJ1-2,TRBV3-1/TRBV3-2,CASSQGAGGYGYTF
TRBJ2-5,TRBV30,CAWSVGAQETQYF
TRBJ2-2,TRBV29-1,CSVEARLAGELFF
TRBJ2-1,TRBV11-3,CASSSGGGGQFF
TRBJ1-2,TRBV5-1,CASSRDSASYGYTF
TRBJ2-1,TRBV5-1,CASGRTSGGYNEQFF